A single sample is the source of the 17 T cell receptor beta chains below, sequenced in a study of immune evolution from preneoplasia to lung adenocarcinoma. Method: immunoSEQ multiplex PCR; TCRdb's copy keeps in-frame clones and lacks some. The sample holds under 4,000 clones, 40% to 50% seen once. Specimen: FFPE normal lung tissue adjacent to the tumor. All receptors come from a person aged 50-59 years with lung adenocarcinoma.

This clone appeared a few times. V is TRBV7-8 and J is TRBJ2-3; no definite D call. Germline CDR1 reads SGHVS; CDR2 reads FQNEAQ. The CDR3 sequence is 11 residues long. The V end lost 3 bases, the J end lost 6 bases, and 4 bases lay between the germline ends. CDR3 nucleotides: TGTGCCAGCAGCTTCGGGGATACGCAGTATTTT. This sequence encodes CASSFGDTQYF.

The gene calls are TRBV4-1 and TRBJ2-1; no reliable D call. The CDR3 is 14 residues long. V lost 0 bases to trimming and J lost 10 bases, with 13 bases between them. Germline V gene sequence: CDR1 MGHRA, CDR2 YSYEKL. Written as DNA, the CDR3 is TGCGCCAGCAGCCAAGACCCCGGATACGCCGAGCAGTTCTTC. This sequence encodes CASSQDPGYAEQFF.

This clone was seen a handful of times. V and J are TRBV7-9 and TRBJ2-7; 8 positions match TRBD1. CDR3 length equals 15 residues. The germline V gene has CDR1 SEHNR and CDR2 FQNEAQ (reference sequence). J lost 3 bases, V lost 6 bases, and 10 bases had no gene match. The CDR3 nucleotides are TGTGCCAGCAGTTCTCATCTGACAGGGGACTACGAGCAGTACTTC. Protein product: CASSSHLTGDYEQYF.

This chain joins TRBV5-1 and TRBJ1-4, with TRBD1 identical over 11 bases. The CDR3 length is 16 residues. J was trimmed by 8 bases and V by 5 bases; bases with no gene match: 11. Germline V lookup: CDR1 SGHRS, CDR2 YFSETQ. CDR3 loop: CASSLQPGQGGEKLFF. The CDR3 nucleotides are TGCGCCAGCAGTCTACAACCGGGACAGGGGGGGGAAAAACTGTTTTTT.

The J gene is TRBJ2-5, the V gene TRBV5-1; either TRBD1 or TRBD2 may fit D (5 bases each). Germline V gene sequence: CDR1 SGHRS, CDR2 YFSETQ. The CDR3 contains 14 residues. The V end was cut by 4 bases, the J end by 5 bases, with 15 bases between. CDR3: CASSTGRTVETQYF. CDR3 DNA: TGCGCCAGCAGCACGGGACGGACTGTCGAGACCCAGTACTTC.

The genes are TRBV6-5 and TRBJ1-2; D gene ambiguous. Germline CDR1 and CDR2: MNHEY and SVGAGI. CDR3 length: 14 amino acids. Trimming took off 5 bases at V and 0 bases at J, with 10 bases between the two ends. The CDR3 loop reads CASSDPPSNYGYTF. CDR3 nucleotides: TGTGCCAGCAGTGACCCGCCTTCTAACTATGGCTACACCTTC.

This clone appeared a few times. CDR3 coding DNA: TGTGCCAGCAGTTTAGGTGGGAGCTCCTACAATGAGCAGTTCTTC. Translation gives CASSLGGSSYNEQFF. This chain connects TRBV27 to TRBJ2-1, with TRBD2 as a possible D gene (5 bases). The CDR3 runs 15 residues. V shed 2 bases and J shed 0 bases, with 8 bases lying between them. Germline loops: CDR1 MNHEY, CDR2 SMNVEV (reference sequence).

The genes are TRBV7-9 and TRBJ2-7, with D possibly TRBD2 on 6 matching bases. Germline values: CDR1 SEHNR, CDR2 FQNEAQ (reference sequence). The germline V and J ends were trimmed by 0 bases and 4 bases, with 13 bases remaining between them. This CDR3 region has 15 residues. CDR3 amino acids: CASSLAGGATYEQYF. CDR3 bases: TGTGCCAGCAGCTTAGCGGGAGGTGCTACTTACGAGCAGTACTTC.

V usage is TRBV5-1 and J usage is TRBJ1-2; 8 bases are shared with TRBD1. From germline, CDR1 is SGHRS and CDR2 YFSETQ. After removal of 3 bases from V and 6 bases from J, the junction contained 10 bases not matched to a gene. The CDR3 runs to 15 residues. The CDR3 region has the DNA TGCGCCAGCAGCTCGGGGACAGGACGAGATGATGGCTACACCTTC. This codes for CASSSGTGRDDGYTF.

The CDR3 DNA sequence: TGTGCCAGCAGCCCACTTTACACAGGGGACACTGAAGCTTTCTTT. The encoded protein is CASSPLYTGDTEAFF. The gene calls are TRBV11-2 and TRBJ1-1; 7 bases align to TRBD1. This CDR3 comprises 15 residues. J was trimmed by 3 bases and V by 5 bases; bases with no gene match: 9. The V gene's germline CDR1 is SGHAT and CDR2 FQNNGV.

The chain couples TRBV11-3 to TRBJ2-5; weak D call: TRBD1 (6 bases). The CDR3 length is 13 residues. The germline V gene encodes CDR1 SGHNT and CDR2 YENEEA. The V and J ends lost 5 bases and 4 bases respectively, with 11 bases between them. CDR3 loop: CASSMQGTETQYF. CDR3 DNA sequence: TGTGCCAGCAGCATGCAGGGGACAGAGACCCAGTACTTC.

The V call is TRBV6-5, the J call TRBJ2-3; 14 nucleotides align to TRBD2. The ends lost 5 bases at V and 5 bases at J; junction bases unmatched: 3. CDR3 size: 15 residues. Germline CDR1 and CDR2: MNHEY and SVGAGI. This CDR3 reads CASSGTSGRRDTQYF. The CDR3 DNA sequence: TGTGCCAGCAGTGGGACTAGCGGGAGAAGAGATACGCAGTATTTT.

This clone was picked up a small number of times. The chain is built from TRBV5-4 and TRBJ2-3; D gene unclear. CDR3 size: 12 residues. Trimming cost V 4 bases and J 1 base, with 4 bases left between them. Per the germline V gene, CDR1 is SGHNT and CDR2 is YYREEE (reference sequence). In DNA form, the CDR3 reads TGTGCCAGCAGCGTCGGCACAGATACGCAGTATTTT. It codes for CASSVGTDTQYF.

This clone was detected only a few times. The CDR3, as DNA: TGTGCCAGCAGCTTAGAGGGGGGAGTCGGCTACGAGCAGTACTTC. Amino acids: CASSLEGGVGYEQYF. The V call is TRBV7-6, the J call TRBJ2-7; D tentatively reads TRBD1 or TRBD2 (6 bases each). V was trimmed by 1 base and J by 3 bases, leaving 13 bases between them. CDR1 and CDR2 from the germline V gene are SGHVS and FNYEAQ. The CDR3 totals 15 residues.

The chain has TRBV7-9 and TRBJ2-1; 7 positions match TRBD2. The CDR3 runs to 15 residues. Germline-derived CDR1 and CDR2 are SEHNR and FQNEAQ (reference sequence). Losses at the gene ends were 3 bases for V and 3 bases for J; bases not matched to a gene: 5. The DNA for the CDR3 is TGTGCCAGCAGCTTGGGAGGGCGCGGCTACAATGAGCAGTTCTTC. Amino acids: CASSLGGRGYNEQFF.

The V gene is TRBV5-1, the J gene TRBJ2-5; D perhaps matches TRBD2 (5 bases). V was clipped by 1 base and J by 2 bases, with 9 bases between them. The CDR3 loop spans 14 amino acids. CDR1 SGHRS and CDR2 YFSETQ come from the germline V gene. CDR3 DNA: TGCGCCAGCAGCTTGCAACTAGTACAAGAGACCCAGTACTTC. Translated: CASSLQLVQETQYF.

The gene calls are TRBV6-5 and TRBJ2-1; 8 nucleotides agree with TRBD2. Germline lookup yields CDR1 MNHEY and CDR2 SVGAGI. This CDR3 spans 15 amino acids. The V and J ends lost 7 bases and 6 bases, in that order; junction bases with no gene match: 11. For the CDR3, the DNA is TGTGCCAGCACCCCTTCCCCTAGCGGGCCCAATGAGCAGTTCTTC. Protein product: CASTPSPSGPNEQFF.